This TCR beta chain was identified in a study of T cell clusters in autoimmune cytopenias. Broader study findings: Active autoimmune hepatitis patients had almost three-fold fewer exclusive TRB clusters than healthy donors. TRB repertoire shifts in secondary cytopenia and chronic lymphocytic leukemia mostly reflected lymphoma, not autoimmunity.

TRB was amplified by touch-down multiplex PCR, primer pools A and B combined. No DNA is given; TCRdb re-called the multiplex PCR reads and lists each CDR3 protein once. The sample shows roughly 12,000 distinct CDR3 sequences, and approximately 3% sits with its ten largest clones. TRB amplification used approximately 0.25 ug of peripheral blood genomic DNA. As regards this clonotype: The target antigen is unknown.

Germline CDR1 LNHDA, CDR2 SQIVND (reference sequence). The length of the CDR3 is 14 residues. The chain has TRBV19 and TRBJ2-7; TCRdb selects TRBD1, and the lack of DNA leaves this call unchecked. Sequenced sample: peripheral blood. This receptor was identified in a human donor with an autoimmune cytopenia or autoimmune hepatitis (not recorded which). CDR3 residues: CASSIRDRAYEQYF. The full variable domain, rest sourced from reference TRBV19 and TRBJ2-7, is DGGITQSPKYLFRKEGQNVTLSCEQNLNHDAMYWYRQDPGQGLRLIYYSQIVNDFQKGDIAEGYSVSREKKESFPLTVTSAQKNPTAFYLCASSIRDRAYEQYFGPGTRLTVT.